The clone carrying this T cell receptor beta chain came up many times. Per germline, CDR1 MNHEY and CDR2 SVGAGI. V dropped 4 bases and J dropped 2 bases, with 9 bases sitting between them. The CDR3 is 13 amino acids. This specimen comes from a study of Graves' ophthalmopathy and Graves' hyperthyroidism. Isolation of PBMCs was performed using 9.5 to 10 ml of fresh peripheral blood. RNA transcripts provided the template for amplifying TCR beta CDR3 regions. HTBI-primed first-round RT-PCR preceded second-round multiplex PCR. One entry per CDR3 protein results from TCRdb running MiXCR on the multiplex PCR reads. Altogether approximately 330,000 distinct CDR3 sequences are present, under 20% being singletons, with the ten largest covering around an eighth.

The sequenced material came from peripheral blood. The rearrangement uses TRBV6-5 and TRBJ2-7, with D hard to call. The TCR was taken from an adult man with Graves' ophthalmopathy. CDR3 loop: CASSSQAPYEQYF. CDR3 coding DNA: TGTGCCAGCAGTTCTCAGGCTCCCTACGAGCAGTACTTC.